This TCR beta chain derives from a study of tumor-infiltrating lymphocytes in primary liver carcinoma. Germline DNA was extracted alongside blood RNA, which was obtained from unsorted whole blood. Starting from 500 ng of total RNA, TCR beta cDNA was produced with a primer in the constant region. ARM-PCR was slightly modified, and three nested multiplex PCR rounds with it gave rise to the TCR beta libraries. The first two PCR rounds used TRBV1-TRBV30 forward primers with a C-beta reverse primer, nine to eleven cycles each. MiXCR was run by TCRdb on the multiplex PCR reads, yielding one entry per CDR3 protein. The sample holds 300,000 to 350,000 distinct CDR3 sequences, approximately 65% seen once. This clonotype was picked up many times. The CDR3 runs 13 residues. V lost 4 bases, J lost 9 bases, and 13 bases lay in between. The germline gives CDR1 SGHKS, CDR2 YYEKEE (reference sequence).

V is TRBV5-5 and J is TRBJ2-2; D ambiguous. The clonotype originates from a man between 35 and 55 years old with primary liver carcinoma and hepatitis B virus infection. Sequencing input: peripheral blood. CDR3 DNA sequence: TGTGCCAGCAGCCCTGGGTATTACTGGGAGCTGTTTTTT. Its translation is CASSPGYYWELFF.